This TCR beta chain is drawn from a study of T cells in Graves' hyperthyroidism and ophthalmopathy. A note on this clonotype: No antigen is known for it. The junction does not match germline at one end; this may be a read error.

TCR beta CDR3 region amplification was performed from RNA transcripts. The primer set for the first-round RT-PCR of the TCR CDR3 was HTBI. Via MiXCR, TCRdb re-called the multiplex PCR reads, giving one row per CDR3 protein. Here the sample spans under 350,000 distinct CDR3 sequences, approximately 22% being singletons. Germline assignment: CDR1 SSHAT and CDR2 FNYEAQ (reference sequence). The length of the CDR3 is 14 residues. Participants, patients aged 18 to 65, had newly diagnosed hyperthyroidism with a duration under 2 months. Clinical symptoms, serum thyroxine and TRAb, thyroid ultrasound and orbital computed tomography were used for the diagnoses. Study observations and caveats: It was a median around 6 months before onset that the model predicted ophthalmopathy. The blood repertoire included most of the expanded thyroid clonotypes above 0.001.

V gene TRBV7-7 combines with J gene TRBJ2-2, with D perhaps TRBD1 (5 bases). The specimen sequenced was blood. The receptor was derived from a woman in her forties or fifties with Graves' hyperthyroidism. CDR3 bases: TGTGCTAGCAGCTTAGGCAGGGACACCGGGGAGCTGTTTTTT. It translates to CASSLGRDTGELFF.